This T cell receptor beta chain was sequenced in a study of blood T cell repertoires in COVID-19 (dated by TCRdb to about 2020). As for the study more broadly: The collaborator samples originated in the United States, Italy and Spain and spanned the acute and convalescent phases of COVID-19. Subjects who had been exposed to COVID-19, were actively infected with it, or had recovered from it provided the deeply sampled blood TCRbeta repertoires that made up the dataset. A freely available public database, intended as a resource for researchers studying the immune response to SARS-CoV-2, is where the repertoires were released. Where available, HLA class I and class II types were obtained from metadata supplied by the sample provider rather than from assay-based typing. Nearly every sample came with metadata listing a de-identified subject ID, COVID-19 status, age in years and sex. The prospective study material was composed of cDNA or gDNA derived from T cells, B-cell-depleted T cells, or PBMCs. The samples were drawn from two sources: the first 160 participants of the ongoing ImmuneRACE study, and 1,000 to 1,500 subjects contributed by 6 global collaborators. Study-wide conclusions, independent of this receptor: Clinical and demographic metadata were provided uncurated, with the amount varying by source and participant.

About this clone itself: It lacks a known antigen. Base qualities were left out, and no much larger clone turns up one base away.

Each collaborating institution followed its own protocols to collect whole blood in K2EDTA tubes. For TCRbeta analysis, collaborators shipped samples as frozen whole blood, isolated PBMCs, or DNA extracted from either of those sample types. Inclusive of the bounding cysteine and phenylalanine, the CDR3 is 16 residues long. Only the CDR3 region is kept as DNA, spanning 48 bases read in frame from base 1. The V and J ends are trimmed by 4 bases and 2 bases, leaving 16 bases between them. In the germline V gene, CDR1 corresponds to MGHRA and CDR2 to YSYEKL. TCRbeta CDR3 regions were amplified from genomic DNA by means of the immunoSEQ Assay, a bias-controlled multiplex PCR. The authors processed their data as follows. Within the assay, amplification of reference gene primers was used to estimate how many nucleated cells each sample contained. Sequence reads were collapsed and filtered to measure the absolute abundance of every unique TCRbeta CDR3 rearrangement. For each sample, productive Simpson clonality was calculated as the square root of Simpson's diversity index across productive rearrangements. In its TCRdb copy, this immuneACCESS table keeps in-frame sequences only and misses some clones. Where compared with another copy, unresolved V genes explain less than half of these, and the others have no known cause. That table supplies the V and J calls and clone size; D and trimming were determined from the DNA. Across this sample there are 36,000 or so clones, with 80% to 90% seen only once. The ten largest make up about 5% of the sample.

The clonotype was recovered from a woman in her 70s with active COVID-19. Sequenced material: peripheral blood. The V gene is TRBV4-1 and the J gene is TRBJ2-3; the D gene cannot be named for sure. The CDR3: CASSPSRRGATDTQYF. The bases read TGCGCCAGCAGCCCCTCGCGCCGCGGTGCCACAGATACGCAGTATTTT.